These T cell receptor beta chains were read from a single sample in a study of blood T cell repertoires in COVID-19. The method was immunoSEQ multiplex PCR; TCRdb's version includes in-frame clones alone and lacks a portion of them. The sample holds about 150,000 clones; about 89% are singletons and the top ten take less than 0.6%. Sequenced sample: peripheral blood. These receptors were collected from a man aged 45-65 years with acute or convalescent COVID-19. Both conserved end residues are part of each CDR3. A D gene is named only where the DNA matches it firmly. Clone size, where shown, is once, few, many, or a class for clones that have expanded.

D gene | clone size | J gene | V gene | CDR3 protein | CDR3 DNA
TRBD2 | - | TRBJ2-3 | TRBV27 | CASSPLRTSGLGTDTQYF | TGTGCCAGCAGTCCCCTCCGGACTAGCGGGCTTGGGACAGATACGCAGTATTTT
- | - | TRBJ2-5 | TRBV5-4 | CASSLDELETQYF | TGTGCCAGCAGCTTGGATGAGCTGGAGACCCAGTACTTC
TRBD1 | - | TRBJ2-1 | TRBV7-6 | CASTLTLGTGDNEQFF | TGTGCCAGCACCCTAACCCTGGGGACAGGCGACAATGAGCAGTTCTTC
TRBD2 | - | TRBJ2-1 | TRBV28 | CASSLLAGITMGYNEQFF | TGTGCCAGCAGTTTACTAGCGGGTATTACTATGGGCTACAATGAGCAGTTCTTC
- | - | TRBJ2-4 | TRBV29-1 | CSVGGYSASAKNIQYF | TGCAGCGTTGGAGGCTATAGCGCCTCAGCCAAAAACATTCAGTACTTC
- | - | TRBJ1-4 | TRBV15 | CATSRGRNNEKLFF | TGTGCCACCAGCAGAGGGCGGAATAATGAAAAACTGTTTTTT
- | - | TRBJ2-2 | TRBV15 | CATSKAGLELFF | TGTGCCACCAGCAAAGCGGGTTTGGAGCTGTTTTTT
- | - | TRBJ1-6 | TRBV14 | CASSQIGQVNSPLHF | TGTGCCAGCAGCCAAATTGGGCAGGTCAATTCACCCCTCCACTTT
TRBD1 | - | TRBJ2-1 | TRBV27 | CASSPLRDRVSNEQFF | TGTGCCAGCAGTCCCCTCCGGGACAGGGTTTCTAATGAGCAGTTCTTC
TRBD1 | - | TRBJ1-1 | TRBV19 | CASSIRGVRTEAFF | TGTGCCAGTAGTATCAGGGGGGTTCGGACTGAAGCTTTCTTT
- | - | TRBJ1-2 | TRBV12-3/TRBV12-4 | CASTRQAYGYTF | TGTGCCAGTACGAGACAGGCCTATGGCTACACCTTC
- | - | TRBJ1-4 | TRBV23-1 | CASSHPRTDNEKLFF | TGCGCCAGCAGCCACCCGCGGACAGATAATGAAAAACTGTTTTTT
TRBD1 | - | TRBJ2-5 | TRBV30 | CAWSLGQGQETQYF | TGTGCCTGGAGTCTCGGACAGGGGCAAGAGACCCAGTACTTC
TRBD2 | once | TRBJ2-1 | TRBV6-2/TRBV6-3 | CASSYSVLAGDYEQFF | TGTGCCAGCAGTTACTCAGTGCTAGCGGGGGACTATGAGCAGTTCTTC
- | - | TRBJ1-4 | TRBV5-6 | CASSPGTTREKLFF | TGTGCCAGCAGCCCCGGGACAACACGGGAAAAACTGTTTTTT
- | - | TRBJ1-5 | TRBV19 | CASSSGRGEWNQPQHF | TGTGCCAGTAGTAGCGGGCGGGGGGAGTGGAATCAGCCCCAGCATTTT
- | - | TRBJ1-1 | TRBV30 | CAWRRGVDTEAFF | TGTGCCTGGAGACGCGGGGTGGACACTGAAGCTTTCTTT
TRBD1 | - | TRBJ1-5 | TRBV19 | CASSRSQGGQPQHF | TGTGCCAGTAGTAGATCACAGGGGGGACAGCCCCAGCATTTT
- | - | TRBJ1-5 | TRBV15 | CATSRDRNQPQHF | TGTGCCACCAGCAGAGATCGTAATCAGCCCCAGCATTTT
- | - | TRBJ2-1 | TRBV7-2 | CASSSIADSSYNEQFF | TGTGCCAGCAGCTCCATAGCGGATTCCTCCTACAATGAGCAGTTCTTC
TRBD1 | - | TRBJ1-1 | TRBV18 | CASSDRGPRTEAFF | TGTGCCAGCTCGGACAGGGGACCGAGGACTGAAGCTTTCTTT
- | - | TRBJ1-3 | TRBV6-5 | CASSYSTGNSGNTIYF | TGTGCCAGCAGTTACTCGACGGGGAACTCTGGAAACACCATATATTTT
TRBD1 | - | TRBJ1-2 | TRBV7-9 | CASSSQGAYDGYTF | TGTGCCAGCAGCTCACAGGGGGCATATGATGGCTACACCTTC
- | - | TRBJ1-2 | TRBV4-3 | CASSQVGGVVGYTF | TGCGCCAGCAGCCAAGTCGGGGGGGTGGTCGGCTACACCTTC
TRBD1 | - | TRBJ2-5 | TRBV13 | CASSSMDRGRVTQYF | TGTGCCAGCAGCTCGATGGACAGGGGGAGGGTGACCCAGTACTTC
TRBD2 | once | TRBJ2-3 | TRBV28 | CASSFPSLAGGPTDTQYF | TGTGCCAGCAGTTTCCCTTCCCTGGCGGGAGGTCCCACAGATACGCAGTATTTT
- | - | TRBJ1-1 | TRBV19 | CASSIDRGVRAFF | TGTGCCAGTAGTATAGATAGAGGAGTTCGAGCTTTCTTT
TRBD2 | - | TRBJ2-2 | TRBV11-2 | CASSRTSGFNTGELFF | TGTGCCAGCAGCCGGACTAGCGGATTTAACACCGGGGAGCTGTTTTTT
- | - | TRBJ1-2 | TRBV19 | CASRSGSSNYGYTF | TGTGCCAGTAGATCCGGGAGTTCTAACTATGGCTACACCTTC
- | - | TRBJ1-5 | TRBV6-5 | CASTQRGDSNQPQHF | TGTGCCAGCACCCAACGGGGGGATAGCAATCAGCCCCAGCATTTT
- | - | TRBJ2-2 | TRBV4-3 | CASSQARAGVTGELFF | TGCGCCAGCAGCCAAGCCAGGGCAGGGGTCACCGGGGAGCTGTTTTTT
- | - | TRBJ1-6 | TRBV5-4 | CASSPTDGGNSPLHF | TGTGCCAGCAGCCCTACGGACGGGGGGAATTCACCCCTCCACTTT